The next 10 T cell receptor beta chains were all read from a single sample in a study of blood T cell repertoires in COVID-19. TCRdb's table, derived via immunoSEQ multiplex PCR, lists solely in-frame clones and lacks some. The table includes around 270,000 clones, roughly 88% detected once. The source material was PBMCs or T cells enriched from blood (not recorded which). These receptors were collected from a woman aged 25 to 39 who had recovered from COVID-19.

This clone was observed once. The rearrangement uses TRBV29-1 and TRBJ2-7; D is uncertain. Germline CDR1 SQVTM, CDR2 ANQGSEA. V was pared by 0 bases and J by 4 bases, with 10 bases between. The length of the CDR3 is 13 residues. The CDR3 DNA is TGCAGCGTTGAAGATCCGTCCAGGTACGAGCAGTACTTC. As protein: CSVEDPSRYEQYF.

The V and J genes are TRBV27 and TRBJ1-6; 7 nucleotides align to TRBD1. The germline CDR1 and CDR2 sequences are MNHEY and SMNVEV (reference sequence). The CDR3 is 16 residues long. The V gene end was trimmed by 4 bases and the J gene end by 9 bases; junction bases not matched to a gene: 12. The CDR3 is CASSSKTGRMGSPLHF. CDR3 nucleotides: TGTGCCAGCAGTTCGAAGACAGGGAGGATGGGTTCACCCCTCCACTTT.

The V and J genes are TRBV11-3 and TRBJ2-2; TRBD2 agrees at 8 bases. V lost 11 bases, J lost 5 bases, and 13 bases stayed unmatched. The CDR3 sequence is 15 residues long. Germline values: CDR1 SGHNT, CDR2 YENEEA. CDR3 sequence (DNA): TGTGCCCGCCGCCGGGGGGGGCAGACGACCGGGGAGCTGTTTTTT. This encodes CARRRGGQTTGELFF. Drawing the rest from reference TRBV11-3 and TRBJ2-2, the complete variable domain is EAGVVQSPRYKIIEKKQPVAFWCNPISGHNTLYWYLQNLGQGPELLIRYENEEAVDDSQLPKDRFSAERLKGVDSTLKIQPAELGDSAVYLCARRRGGQTTGELFFGEGSRLTVL.

This chain joins TRBV20-1 and TRBJ1-2; D is undetermined. The CDR3 has 13 amino acids. The V gene's germline CDR1 is DFQATT and CDR2 SNEGSKA (reference sequence). V was clipped by 3 bases and J by 6 bases, with 14 bases between them. CDR3 DNA sequence: TGCAGTGCTAGTGCCGTGGGGAGGGATGGCTACACCTTC. Translation gives CSASAVGRDGYTF.

The chain joins TRBV10-3 to TRBJ1-1; 8 nucleotides agree with TRBD1. The V and J ends lost 0 bases and 4 bases, in that order; junction bases with no gene match: 1. Germline V gene data show CDR1 as ENHRY and CDR2 as SYGVKD. The CDR3 has 14 residues. The chain's CDR3 is CAISESTGATEAFF. The CDR3 DNA is TGTGCCATCAGTGAGTCGACAGGGGCCACTGAAGCTTTCTTT.

V and J are TRBV19 and TRBJ1-6; no clear D gene. The germline gives CDR1 LNHDA, CDR2 SQIVND (reference sequence). Deletions cut 10 bases from V and 8 bases from J, with 15 bases between. This CDR3 contains 13 residues. The CDR3 DNA is TGTGCCACGAATAGGGAGGGAGATTCACCCCTCCACTTT. The encoded protein is CATNREGDSPLHF.

This clone was recorded many times. The chain carries TRBV28 and TRBJ1-3; tentative D call: TRBD1 (5 bases). V shed 3 bases and J shed 5 bases, with 11 bases lying between them. The V gene's germline CDR1 is MDHEN and CDR2 SYDVKM. This CDR3 has 14 residues. CDR3 DNA sequence: TGTGCCAGCAGTTTCGGGAGGGGCCGAAACACCATATATTTT. The encoded protein is CASSFGRGRNTIYF.

The chain employs TRBV5-6 and TRBJ1-6; D is perhaps TRBD1 (5 bases). This CDR3 comprises 16 residues. V shed 3 bases and J shed 3 bases, with 13 bases lying between them. Germline-derived CDR1 and CDR2 are SGHDT and YYEEEE. The CDR3 DNA reads TGTGCCAGCAGCTCGACAACAGGAGTCTATAATTCACCCCTCCACTTT. It codes for CASSSTTGVYNSPLHF.

Concerning this clone itself: Relative to the germline gene, one junction end is altered; a read error may explain this. The chain joins TRBV19 to TRBJ1-5, with 7 bases aligning to TRBD1. The CDR3 length is 13 residues. Germline loops: CDR1 LNHDA, CDR2 SQIVND (reference sequence). CDR3 sequence (DNA): TGCGGGATCGGGGACAGCCTCAATCAGCCCCAGCATTTT. Translation: CGIGDSLNQPQHF.

The CDR3 DNA is TGTGCCAGCATCGGAGCAGGGCGCACCGGGGAGCTGTTTTTT. It is translated as CASIGAGRTGELFF. This chain uses TRBV28 with TRBJ2-2, with a tentative D call TRBD1 (5 bases). The CDR3 is 14 amino acids. V lost 7 bases and J lost 4, with 13 bases in between. Germline V gene lookup returns CDR1 MDHEN and CDR2 SYDVKM.